The T cell receptor (beta chain) described here comes from a study of shared clonotypes between healthy human individuals (TCRdb year 2020). With respect to the entire study: The cohort comprised two women and a few men aged 18 to 49 years. Per donor, three plates each were used for CD4 naive and CD4 memory, two for CD8 naive, and one for CD8 memory. Blood TCR repertoires of a handful of healthy adults were deeply sequenced to estimate repertoire size and the extent of clonotype sharing between individuals. To increase sequencing depth and limit assay-specific biases, TCR repertoire library preparation and sequencing were carried out by different laboratories using diverse techniques. Between about 0.9 and 8.9 billion PBMCs per donor were obtained by leukapheresis. Study-level results and caveats: Naive subsets generally had larger estimated clonotype richness than memory subsets. Pairwise subsampling indicated that sequencing depth was expected to affect the degree of clonotype sharing among donors. Rarefaction of sorted-subset datasets indicated incomplete sequencing despite the large sequencing depth. When a handful of donors were compared, the shared fraction of clonotypes was roughly 4.8% for naive CD4, approximately 3.3% for naive CD8, roughly 2.3% for memory CD4, and 0.35% to 0.4% for memory CD8. Only blood was sampled, and tissue TCR repertoires likely differ from those in blood. Higher generation probabilities were observed for clonotypes shared by all four sorted-subset donors than for non-shared clonotypes. The small number of donors limited the genetic and exposure-history diversity represented.

For the CD8 naive samples, CD45RO-negative cells were positively selected for CCR7, yielding a CD45RA+CCR7+ population from which TemRA cells were excluded. The donors were healthy, HIV-negative adults with no recently reported acute infections or vaccinations. Every donor was a Caucasian adult living in Nashville, Tennessee, USA. Blood was collected by leukapheresis, and PBMCs were isolated by Ficoll-Histopaque density gradient centrifugation and then cryopreserved in liquid nitrogen vapor phase. Analytical flow cytometry was used to check the purity and quantity of each magnetically sorted T cell population. From each sorted fraction, genomic DNA was isolated and quantified by UV absorbance on a Nanodrop 2000c. Using the deep immunoSEQ assay, TCR CDR3 regions were amplified from genomic DNA by multiplex PCR. For each cell subset, the extracted genomic DNA was distributed evenly across all wells of several immunoSEQ 96-well plates, and each plate served as one replicate. Each replicate PCR for sorted subsets received roughly 0.2 ug genomic DNA, equal to roughly 33,000 T cell genomes. The purified libraries were quantified using a Qubit 3.0 fluorometer, sized with a Bioanalyzer 2100, and then quantified again using the KAPA Library Quantification kit. Each immunoSEQ 96-well plate was sequenced on its own single-read 150-cycle Illumina NextSeq 550 flow cell. In the source study's methods: Because only junctional sequences without quality scores were contained in the immunoSEQ output, filtering matching that applied to full-length reads could not be performed. To assign V/J genes and CDR3, sequences were annotated against IMGT germline references using PyIR, a Python wrapper for IgBLAST v1.9. Reads were removed for weak V/J assignments (E-value above 1e-6), missing CDR3, stop codons, out-of-frame junctions, or ambiguous translated residues. A V3J clonotype was defined by an identical inferred V gene, J gene, and CDR3 amino acid sequence. Percentage overlap between repertoires was calculated by dividing the number of shared unique clonotypes by the size of the smaller repertoire. Richness of each repertoire was evaluated using RTK rarefaction, the Chao1 estimator, and Recon v2.1 estimates of unobserved clonotypes. Generation probabilities were computed with OLGA for all TCRbeta clonotypes obtained by the gDNA method from several donors. The table was pulled from immuneACCESS by TCRdb, which kept in-frame rearrangements only. Such tables lose some clones; where checked, under half of the loss comes from unresolved V genes, and the rest has no known cause. That table supplies the V and J calls and clone size; D and trimming were determined from the DNA. This sample lists approximately 2,200,000 clones; about 92% were detected once. In total, the top ten clones hold more than 1.5% of the sample.

About this clone itself: Its antigen is currently not known. No much larger clonotype is one base removed from it; base qualities were not supplied.

The source material was naive CD8+ T cells from PBMCs. In light of the paper, this sample's cell subset or site label describes: CD45RA+CCR7+. This clonotype was obtained from a man aged 18 to 30 in good health. Some clones in this sample may be carry-over from other donors' samples.

The bases are TGTGCCAGCAGCTTAGAACTGACGGATACGCAGTATTTT. Protein translation: CASSLELTDTQYF. The chain couples TRBV11-2 to TRBJ2-3; the D gene is not confidently resolved. At the junction V is shortened by 0 bases and J by 6 bases, with 7 bases in between. Reading the germline V gene gives CDR1 SGHAT and CDR2 FQNNGV. Inclusive of the bounding cysteine and phenylalanine, the CDR3 is 13 residues long. The kept DNA is CDR3 alone, 39 bases in frame from the first base.